This TCR beta chain was profiled in a study of siplizumab effects on memory and regulatory T cells. Study conclusions and caveats: No more than a minor fraction of alloreactive clones could be traced back to unstimulated subsets.

Profiling relied on immunoSEQ multiplex PCR, and the TCRdb table lists in-frame clones only, not all of them. The repertoire consists of some 100,000 clones, with 94% occurring once and the leading ten covering roughly 0.6%. As for this clone: Its matching antigen is unknown.

Germline V CDR1 and CDR2: SGHRS, YFSETQ. Trimming removed 2 bases at V and 1 base at J, with 10 bases between. The CDR3 runs to 14 residues. This sequence joins TRBV5-1 and TRBJ2-7; D unresolved. The sample comprised Tregs sorted from blood. This TCR was sampled from a human donor in good health. CDR3 protein: CASSLAALSYEQYF. The DNA for the CDR3 is TGCGCCAGCAGCTTAGCAGCCCTATCCTACGAGCAGTACTTC.